This T cell receptor beta chain stems from a study of T cell responses to AZD1222 COVID-19 vaccine. About the research overall: Investigators merged groups given second doses at roughly 4 or roughly 12 weeks.

Between the trimmed V and J ends, which lost 3 bases and 14 bases, there was a span of 10 bases. Per germline, CDR1 MNHEY and CDR2 SMNVEV (reference sequence). The length of the CDR3 is 10 residues. General study results and limits: Spike was spanned by vaccine-associated CD4 TCRs, with dominance at 160-218 and 743-854.

Sequenced by immunoSEQ multiplex PCR; TCRdb stores in-frame clones only, minus some. This sample has 100,000 to 150,000 clones, with around 90% found just once. Concerning this clone itself: Its antigen is currently unknown.

This chain uses TRBV27 with TRBJ1-1, with D unresolved. This sample comprised peripheral blood, obtained on day 0 of AZD1222 vaccination. The receptor comes from an adult in good health. Here the CDR3 DNA reads TGTGCCAGCAGTTTGGGAACTCCATTCTTT. As protein: CASSLGTPFF.